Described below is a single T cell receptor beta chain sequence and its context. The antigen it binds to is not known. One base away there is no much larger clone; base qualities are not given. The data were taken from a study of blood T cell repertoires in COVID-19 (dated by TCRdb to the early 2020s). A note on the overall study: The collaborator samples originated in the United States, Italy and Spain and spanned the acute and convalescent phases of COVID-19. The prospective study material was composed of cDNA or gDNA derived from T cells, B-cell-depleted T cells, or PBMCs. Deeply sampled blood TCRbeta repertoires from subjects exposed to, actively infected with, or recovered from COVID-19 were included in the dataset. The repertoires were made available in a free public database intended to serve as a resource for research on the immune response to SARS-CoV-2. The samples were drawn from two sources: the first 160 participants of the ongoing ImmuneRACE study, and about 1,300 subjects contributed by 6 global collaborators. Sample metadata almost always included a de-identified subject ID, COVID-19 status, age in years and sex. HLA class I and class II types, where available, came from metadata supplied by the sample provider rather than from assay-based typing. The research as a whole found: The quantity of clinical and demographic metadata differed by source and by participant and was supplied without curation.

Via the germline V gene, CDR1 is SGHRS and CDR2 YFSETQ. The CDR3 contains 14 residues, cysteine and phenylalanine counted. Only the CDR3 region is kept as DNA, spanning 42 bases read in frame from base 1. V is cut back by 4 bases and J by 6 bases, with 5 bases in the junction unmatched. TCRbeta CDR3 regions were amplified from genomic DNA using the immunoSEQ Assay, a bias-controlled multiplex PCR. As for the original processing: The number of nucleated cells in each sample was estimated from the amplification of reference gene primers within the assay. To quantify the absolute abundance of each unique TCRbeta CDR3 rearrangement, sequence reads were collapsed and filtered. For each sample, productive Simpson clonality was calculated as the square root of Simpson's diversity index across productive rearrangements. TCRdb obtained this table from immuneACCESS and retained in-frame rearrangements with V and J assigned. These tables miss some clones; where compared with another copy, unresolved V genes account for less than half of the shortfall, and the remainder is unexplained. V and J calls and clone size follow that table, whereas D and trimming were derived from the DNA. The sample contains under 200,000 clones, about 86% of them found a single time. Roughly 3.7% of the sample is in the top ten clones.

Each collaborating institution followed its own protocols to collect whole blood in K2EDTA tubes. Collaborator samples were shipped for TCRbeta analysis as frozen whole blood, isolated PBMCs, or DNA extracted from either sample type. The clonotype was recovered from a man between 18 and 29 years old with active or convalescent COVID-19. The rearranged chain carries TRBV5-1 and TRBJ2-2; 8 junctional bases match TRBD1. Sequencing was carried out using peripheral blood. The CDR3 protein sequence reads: CASSQQGVPGELFF. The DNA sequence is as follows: TGCGCCAGCAGCCAACAGGGGGTCCCCGGGGAGCTGTTTTTT.